A selection of T cell receptor beta chains follows, all from one sample in a study of shared clonotypes between healthy human individuals. TCRdb's copy holds only in-frame clones and misses some; the assay was immunoSEQ multiplex PCR. The sample lists about 510,000 clones, almost 80% occurring once. The sequencing sample was made of PBMCs. Source of these receptors: a woman aged 40 to 49 in good health. Some clones in this sample may be carry-over from other donors' samples. Both conserved end residues are part of each CDR3. Each record gives: J gene, CDR3 length, clone size, V gene, CDR3 protein. Clone size is not always given. Where it is, it says once, few, many or a class for expanded clones.

j_gene: TRBJ2-2
len: 16
abundance: -
v_gene: TRBV4-2
CDR3aa: CASSPGQGFNTGELFF

j_gene: TRBJ1-2
len: 17
abundance: -
v_gene: TRBV28
CDR3aa: CASSLTFLLQDDYGYTF

j_gene: TRBJ2-1
len: 14
abundance: -
v_gene: TRBV27
CDR3aa: CASSLVREYNEQFF

j_gene: TRBJ1-5
len: 20
abundance: -
v_gene: TRBV11-3
CDR3aa: CASSLTSGGPFPSNNQPQHF

j_gene: TRBJ2-5
len: 15
abundance: -
v_gene: TRBV18
CDR3aa: CASSPSETGWETQYF

j_gene: TRBJ2-7
len: 12
abundance: -
v_gene: TRBV10-3
CDR3aa: CAIKQEGNEQYF

j_gene: TRBJ1-1
len: 13
abundance: once
v_gene: TRBV5-4
CDR3aa: CASREDENTEAFF

j_gene: TRBJ1-2
len: 12
abundance: -
v_gene: TRBV28
CDR3aa: CASSFQGMVYTF

j_gene: TRBJ2-7
len: 15
abundance: -
v_gene: TRBV19
CDR3aa: CASSFFSGIHYEQYF

j_gene: TRBJ1-5
len: 13
abundance: few
v_gene: TRBV2
CDR3aa: CASSLQRNQPQHF

j_gene: TRBJ1-1
len: 11
abundance: -
v_gene: TRBV30
CDR3aa: CAWNGYTEAFF

j_gene: TRBJ1-5
len: 15
abundance: -
v_gene: TRBV5-4
CDR3aa: CASSLGQGSNQPQHF

j_gene: TRBJ2-1
len: 17
abundance: -
v_gene: TRBV18
CDR3aa: CASSLRGQYNSYNEQFF

j_gene: TRBJ2-1
len: 12
abundance: -
v_gene: TRBV5-8
CDR3aa: CASSLAYNEQFF

j_gene: TRBJ2-2
len: 11
abundance: -
v_gene: TRBV29-1
CDR3aa: CSVADTGELFF

j_gene: TRBJ2-1
len: 14
abundance: -
v_gene: TRBV28
CDR3aa: CASRAPSGVNEQFF

j_gene: TRBJ2-1
len: 16
abundance: -
v_gene: TRBV7-2
CDR3aa: CASSFYGLAGFNEQFF

j_gene: TRBJ2-7
len: 16
abundance: few
v_gene: TRBV4-1
CDR3aa: CASSQEGSGSSYEQYF

j_gene: TRBJ1-2
len: 15
abundance: -
v_gene: TRBV4-1
CDR3aa: CASSPTGELGYGYTF

j_gene: TRBJ1-1
len: 14
abundance: -
v_gene: TRBV7-3
CDR3aa: CASSLGSRVTEAFF

j_gene: TRBJ1-1
len: 14
abundance: once
v_gene: TRBV5-4
CDR3aa: CASFKLGSKAEAFF

j_gene: TRBJ2-1
len: 16
abundance: -
v_gene: TRBV7-3
CDR3aa: CASSPGHPSSYNEQFF

j_gene: TRBJ2-7
len: 12
abundance: -
v_gene: TRBV6-1
CDR3aa: CASSGAGNEQYF

j_gene: TRBJ2-4
len: 16
abundance: -
v_gene: TRBV29-1
CDR3aa: CSVEDRGGSVKNIQYF

j_gene: TRBJ1-5
len: 13
abundance: few
v_gene: TRBV7-8
CDR3aa: CASSSPPNQPQHF

j_gene: TRBJ1-3
len: 16
abundance: -
v_gene: TRBV5-1
CDR3aa: CASSLTGQGSGNTIYF

j_gene: TRBJ2-3
len: 15
abundance: -
v_gene: TRBV19
CDR3aa: CASSIAGFGTDTQYF

j_gene: TRBJ2-2
len: 15
abundance: -
v_gene: TRBV11-2
CDR3aa: CASSITRGNTGELFF

j_gene: TRBJ1-3
len: 17
abundance: -
v_gene: TRBV5-1
CDR3aa: CASSIGTGKLTGNTIYF

j_gene: TRBJ1-3
len: 13
abundance: -
v_gene: TRBV19
CDR3aa: CASSTVPGNTIYF

j_gene: TRBJ1-3
len: 13
abundance: -
v_gene: TRBV30
CDR3aa: CARSDSSGNTIYF

j_gene: TRBJ1-5
len: 12
abundance: -
v_gene: TRBV16
CDR3aa: CASSRDNQPQHF